This T cell receptor (beta chain) was documented in a study of cytomegalovirus exposure and HLA in healthy donors (dated by TCRdb to 2017 to 2019). Study-wide context: According to an earlier analysis of several hundred of the donors, about 179 million T cells yielded 120 million or so unique TCR beta sequences and approximately 300 Gb of sequence data. Around 300 gigabases of sequencing data and tens of millions of unique TCR sequences were included in an early release covering 500 to 750 HLA-typed donors. Of the 350 to 450 genotyped donors, roughly 80% were placed in the genetic ancestry cluster associated with self-reported Caucasian donors. The aim of the study was to test whether cataloging public T cell receptors could identify signatures of past pathogen exposure. The T cell repertoires of under 750 subjects were profiled by immunosequencing and related to cytomegalovirus serostatus. Along with the roughly 700-subject first cohort, a separate validation cohort of over a hundred different subjects was used. The study combined high-throughput TCR immunosequencing, statistical association of individual TCRs with disease status, and machine learning to predict cytomegalovirus infection status. A later analysis re-analyzed previously published TCR beta repertoires from 550 to 700 donors and added high-resolution HLA genotyping to study TCR occurrence patterns. Rather than using new phenotypic data, the later analysis identified candidate immune exposures from TCR beta sequences and from how often those sequences occurred across donors. To decide whether each TCR beta V gene segment behaved as functional or pseudogenic, an earlier analysis of approximately 620 of the donors relied on high-throughput TCR beta sequencing. Donor age, sex, ethnicity and CMV serostatus were compiled together with the repertoire data. In a later genetic analysis, genome-wide SNP genotypes for about three fifths of the 666 donors were used, and that subset was treated as a discovery cohort. Every repertoire in the discovery cohort had been generated on one and the same sequencing platform. Class I and class II HLA loci were covered by the typing at four-digit resolution. Typing coverage varied by locus: roughly 629-630 donors for A, B, C, DRB1 and DQB1; 500 to 550 for DQA1; over 600 for DPA1; around 450 for DPB1. Four to six DR-DQ haplotypes were handled as single units for association and clustering, since linkage in the cohort was strong. Across 398 genotyped donors of the cohort, an average of about 220,000 unique TCR beta nucleotide sequences per donor were sequenced, and roughly 20% of those sequences were non-productive.

Broader findings and caveats from the paper: The classifier was reported to diagnose cytomegalovirus status with high specificity and sensitivity in both the original and validation cohorts. The study gave a list of over 150 TCR beta chains associated with cytomegalovirus. An earlier analysis of some 590 of the donors showed that most TCR beta V segments appeared in productive rearrangements either about 90% or about 30% of the time, which broadly matched IMGT annotations. A later genetic analysis reported fewer N-insertions in productive TCRs among donors in an Asian-associated ancestry cluster than the roughly 720-donor mean. A further reported finding was that TCR beta sequences accurately predicted the HLA-A and HLA-B alleles for most subjects in the first cohort. According to the authors, the approach could potentially be generalized to other disease states and immunological phenotypes. Presence/absence analyses assumed roughly uniform sequencing depth across donors, an assumption that may not hold. The 87-base-pair reads could not distinguish some IMGT-functional V segments, including TRBV6-2 and TRBV6-3, so those segments were excluded. The cohort was sequenced for TCR beta chains only, and without alpha or paired-chain data the features that could be detected were limited. An association between a missense DCLRE1C variant and V-gene and J-gene trimming of TCR beta chains was found in a later genetic analysis and replicated in an independent cohort. A later analysis associated approximately 17,000 TCR beta sequences with specific HLA alleles at a false discovery rate of 0.05. In a later analysis, the rate of TCR association differed among HLA loci, with DRB1 alleles having the most associated TCRs and HLA-C alleles having the fewest. Three of the identified cytomegalovirus-associated TCR beta chains were confirmed in vitro to be specific for cytomegalovirus antigens. Most CMV-associated TCR beta chains appeared to be HLA-restricted in a later analysis, and the HLA associations seemed to be driven largely by CMV exposure. In a later analysis, HLA-associated TCR beta chains were found to be more clonally expanded and to have lower generation probabilities than equally common non-associated chains. Strong co-occurrence of HLA alleles, especially DR and DQ, made assigning TCR associations to individual alleles difficult. The only immune exposure information available for the cohort was CMV serostatus. While some public TCRs were present in many individuals, most TCR sequences turned up only very rarely across donors. Because HLA typing was unavailable for some donors at each locus, only the typed subset was used in association tests. Fewer than 20 rarely observed V segments, including chromosome 9 orphons, were excluded from the earlier analysis of just under 600 of the donors because counts were too low. Correlated functional status among segregating V segments might be attributable to linkage disequilibrium, but an unknown experimental factor could not be ruled out. According to a later analysis, parvovirus B19, influenza, CMV and Epstein-Barr virus appeared linked to several top co-occurrence clusters. A group of highly shared sequence variants was considered likely to be a technical artifact of the sequencing pipeline.

For this clone: The target of this receptor is not known. Base-call qualities are not available, and no considerably larger clone is one nucleotide away.

The cohort comprised hundreds of healthy bone marrow donors. Cohort members were all nominally healthy when sampled, although unrecorded immune exposures were likely present. The donor tested CMV seropositive and was one of the 289 seropositive cohort members. Every donor gave a peripheral blood sample, and the peripheral blood mononuclear cells from that sample were used for TCR beta sequencing. Genomic DNA was extracted from the blood cell samples with the Qiagen DNeasy Blood Extraction Kit. For CDR1 and CDR2, the germline V gene (reference sequence) lists LNHDA and SQIVND. Taken from cysteine to phenylalanine, the CDR3 has 15 residues. This entry keeps only the CDR3 DNA: 45 bases, framed from base 1. Trimmed from V: 4 bases; trimmed from J: 1 base; junction bases lacking a gene match: 4. Preparation of the library involved the immunoSEQ multiplex PCR assay. For the multiplex PCR, a mixture combining 60 forward primers for TCR Vbeta segments and 13 reverse primers for TCR Jbeta segments was used. A multiplex PCR assay on genomic DNA amplified the CDR3 region of rearranged TCR beta genes. Amplified TCR beta libraries were sequenced as 87-base-pair reads on the Illumina HiSeq System. The study's processing was this. Across the 666 repertoires, a later analysis counted 80 million or so unique TCR beta chains, around 11 million of which were shared by at least two donors. Raw reads were error-corrected and collapsed into unique sequences with a nearest-neighbor algorithm that merged closely related sequences to remove PCR and sequencing errors. Alignment of CDR3 sequences to IMGT reference sequences was used to assign V, D and J gene segments. For a sequence to be retained, a match of at least six nucleotides to both a V gene segment and a J gene segment was required. Rearrangements were classified as productive when the CDR3 lacked stop codons and remained in frame with V and J, and all other rearrangements were classified as non-productive. CDR3 was defined by IMGT convention, running from the second conserved V-encoded cysteine to the conserved J-encoded phenylalanine. In an earlier analysis of around 640 of the donors, sequences lacking an unambiguous match to a single V gene segment were excluded. An earlier analysis of approximately 590 of the donors called V segments functional above 56.7% productive rearrangements and segregating when the between-donor standard deviation exceeded 5%. To diagnose cytomegalovirus status from the catalog of TCR beta chain sequences, a statistical classification framework was built. A later analysis assigned V and J genes by comparing TCR nucleotide sequences with IMGT/GENE-DB human TR gene sequences. Using the TCRdist pipeline, a later analysis assigned CDR3 sequences along with most-parsimonious VDJ recombination scenarios. A later analysis defined each TCR beta chain by its CDR3 amino acid sequence plus V-gene family, and excluded reads lacking a unique V-gene family. To address suspected cross-contamination and a sequencing artifact, a later analysis removed several hundred highly shared, low-generation-probability nucleotide sequences. A later analysis calculated a clonal expansion index for each public chain from normalized within-repertoire ranks of inferred template counts. In a later analysis, generation probabilities were computed with a VDJ recombination model fitted to out-of-frame rearrangements, and the resulting probabilities were checked against IGoR. Hypergeometric tests were used in a later analysis to score TCR-TCR, TCR-HLA and TCR-CMV co-occurrence, with a repertoire-size bias correction applied to the TCR pairs. To estimate false discovery rates, a later analysis permuted the HLA or CMV assignments 20 times. In a later analysis, co-occurring TCRs were grouped using DBSCAN, and TCRdist sequence similarity was added for clustering within HLA-allele-positive subsets. For co-occurrence clustering, repertoires with fewer than 30,000 or more than 120,000 public chains were excluded, along with a handful of repertoires with anomalous nucleotide sharing. The source is immuneACCESS, and TCRdb retained only in-frame sequences with V and J called. Part of the clones is not carried over; for the studies checked, unresolved V genes explain less than half of this, and the remainder is unexplained. V and J calls and clone size are copied from that table; D and trimming were computed from the DNA. The sample includes almost 200,000 clones, with approximately 79% observed a single time. The ten largest clones take up around 4.3% of the sample.

The clonotype was recovered from a woman in her 30s in good health and CMV-seropositive. The sequencing input was PBMCs. The chain was built from TRBV19 and TRBJ2-5, and 9 junctional nucleotides match TRBD1. The DNA sequence is given as TGTGCCAGTAGTACCCCGACAGGGGGCCAAGAGACCCAGTACTTC. It translates to CASSTPTGGQETQYF.